These 17 T cell receptor beta chains were sequenced from one sample in a study of blood T cell repertoires in COVID-19. The method was immunoSEQ multiplex PCR; TCRdb's version includes in-frame clones alone and lacks a portion of them. Among 200,000 to 300,000 clones listed, 92% were seen once. Source material: peripheral blood. These TCRs come from a man aged 25 to 40 with COVID-19, enrolled during active disease.

The rearrangement joins TRBV10-2 to TRBJ2-5, with 13 bases fitting TRBD2. CDR3 length equals 17 residues. Unmatched junction bases numbered 4, after V lost 3 bases and J lost 0 bases. The germline V gene has CDR1 WSHSY and CDR2 SAAADI. The CDR3 here is CASSEGTSGVNQETQYF. CDR3 DNA sequence: TGCGCCAGCAGTGAAGGGACTAGCGGGGTAAACCAAGAGACCCAGTACTTC.

This clone was observed once. The chain employs TRBV10-3 and TRBJ2-1; 7 bases match TRBD2. V lost 6 bases, J lost 6 bases, and 14 bases stayed unmatched. Germline CDR1 reads ENHRY; CDR2 reads SYGVKD. CDR3 length: 16 residues. As DNA, the CDR3 is TGTGCCATCAGGGAGGGAACCGGGACTACATTCAATGAGCAGTTCTTC. This sequence encodes CAIREGTGTTFNEQFF.

This clone was seen only once. The chain couples TRBV28 to TRBJ1-1; 7 bases line up with TRBD1. Germline trimming cut 5 bases from V and 1 base from J; bases unmatched to any gene: 7. The CDR3 loop spans 15 amino acids. In germline, CDR1 is MDHEN, CDR2 SYDVKM. The CDR3 DNA is TGTGCCAGCAGTCCCCCGACAGGGAAGAACACTGAAGCTTTCTTT. It yields the protein CASSPPTGKNTEAFF.

The chain is built from TRBV7-2 and TRBJ2-1, with 10 bases aligning to TRBD2. Unmatched junction bases numbered 4, after V lost 6 bases and J lost 2 bases. Germline V gene sequence: CDR1 SGHTA, CDR2 FQGNSA. CDR3 length: 15 residues. CDR3 nucleotides: TGTGCCAGCAGACAAAGCGGGGGGGCCTACAATGAGCAGTTCTTC. Its translation is CASRQSGGAYNEQFF. Complete variable domain (other parts from reference TRBV7-2 and TRBJ2-1): GAGVSQSPSNKVTEKGKDVELRCDPISGHTALYWYRQSLGQGLEFLIYFQGNSAPDKSGLPSDRFSAERTGGSVSTLTIQRTQQEDSAVYLCASRQSGGAYNEQFFGPGTRLTVL.

The V gene is TRBV3-1 (or the pseudogene TRBV3-2), the J gene TRBJ1-2; D is perhaps TRBD1 (5 bases). V was trimmed by 6 bases and J by 8 bases, leaving 19 bases between them. Per germline, CDR1 LGHDT and CDR2 YNNKEL (reference sequence). The CDR3 sequence is 14 residues long. The CDR3 DNA sequence: TGTGCCAGCAGTCCTGCCGGGCCGCGGGGCGGCTACACCTTC. Translating gives CASSPAGPRGGYTF.

The chain recombines TRBV11-1 with TRBJ1-2; 7 bases match TRBD1. Germline lookup yields CDR1 SGHAT and CDR2 FQDESV (reference sequence). CDR3 size: 13 residues. Losses at the gene ends were 1 base for V and 7 bases for J; bases not matched to a gene: 3. In DNA form, the CDR3 reads TGTGCCAGCAGCTTAGATCGGACAGGTGGCTACACCTTC. It is translated as CASSLDRTGGYTF. The entire variable domain, with the rest obtained from reference TRBV11-1 and TRBJ1-2, is as follows: EAEVAQSPRYKITEKSQAVAFWCDPISGHATLYWYRQILGQGPELLVQFQDESVVDDSQLPKDRFSAERLKGVDSTLKIQPAELGDSAMYLCASSLDRTGGYTFGSGTRLTVV.

The chain couples TRBV9 to TRBJ2-5, with 13 bases fitting TRBD2. V gave up 3 bases and J gave up 5 bases; unmatched junction bases: 7. Germline CDR1 reads SGDLS; CDR2 reads YYNGEE. CDR3 length equals 16 residues. CDR3 amino acids: CASSGRTSGGGETQYF. The CDR3 DNA reads TGTGCCAGCAGCGGTAGGACTAGCGGGGGCGGGGAGACCCAGTACTTC.

This clone came up once. The J gene is TRBJ1-2, the V gene TRBV6-5, with TRBD1 as a possible D gene (6 bases). This CDR3 region has 15 residues. Germline-derived CDR1 and CDR2 are MNHEY and SVGAGI. V was shortened by 2 bases and J by 3 bases, with 13 bases between the two germline ends. The CDR3 here is CASSYGEGGDYGYTF. CDR3 nucleotides: TGTGCCAGCAGTTACGGGGAGGGGGGCGACTATGGCTACACCTTC.

This rearrangement joins TRBV5-1 to TRBJ2-6; 8 bases are shared with TRBD1. The CDR3 is 18 amino acids. Germline V gene data show CDR1 as SGHRS and CDR2 as YFSETQ. V shed 1 base, J shed 0 bases, and the junction held 6 bases outside the gene matches. CDR3 in amino acids: CASSLRTGWGSGANVLTF. As DNA, the CDR3 is TGCGCCAGCAGCTTGAGGACAGGGTGGGGCTCTGGGGCCAACGTCCTGACTTTC.

The chain links TRBV2 to TRBJ1-5, with D perhaps TRBD1 (5 bases). Trimming left V 6 bases short and J 1 base short, with 10 bases between. Germline V CDR1 and CDR2: SNHLY, FYNNEI. This CDR3 is built from 14 residues. CDR3: CASRQTDSNQPQHF. CDR3 nucleotides: TGTGCCAGCAGACAGACAGACAGCAATCAGCCCCAGCATTTT. The variable domain in full, completed from reference TRBV2 and TRBJ1-5, reads EPEVTQTPSHQVTQMGQEVILRCVPISNHLYFYWYRQILGQKVEFLVSFYNNEISEKSEIFDDQFSVERPDGSNFTLKIRSTKLEDSAMYFCASRQTDSNQPQHFGDGTRLSIL.

This clone was counted once. The chain employs TRBV6-6 and TRBJ1-2, with 11 bases aligning to TRBD1. The ends lost 5 bases at V and 6 bases at J; junction bases unmatched: 8. CDR3 length equals 15 residues. Germline CDR1 MNHNY, CDR2 SVGAGI (reference sequence). This chain's CDR3 is CASSPGTGGTNGYTF. CDR3 DNA sequence: TGTGCCAGCAGTCCAGGGACAGGGGGGACAAATGGCTACACCTTC.

The V call is TRBV11-2, the J call TRBJ1-5; 10 nucleotides align to TRBD1. The CDR3 length is 17 residues. Germline V lookup: CDR1 SGHAT, CDR2 FQNNGV. Trimming cost V 1 base and J 4 bases; bases outside gene matches: 7. The CDR3 region is CASSLGSGTGDNQPQHF. The CDR3 DNA sequence: TGTGCCAGCAGCTTAGGTAGCGGGACAGGGGATAATCAGCCCCAGCATTTT.

The chain links TRBV7-7 to TRBJ2-6; tentative D call: TRBD1 (6 bases). CDR1 is SSHAT and CDR2 is FNYEAQ in the germline V gene (reference sequence). The CDR3 runs 15 residues. The CDR3 protein is CACGQGNSGANVLTF. For the CDR3, the DNA is TGTGCATGTGGTCAGGGGAACTCTGGGGCCAACGTCCTGACTTTC.

The chain employs TRBV18 and TRBJ1-2, with D unresolved. V was pared by 1 base and J by 5 bases, with 11 bases between. This CDR3 region has 14 residues. Germline V gives CDR1 KGHSH, CDR2 LQKENI. The CDR3 reads CASSPRAGFYGYTF. The CDR3 coding sequence is TGTGCCAGCTCACCACGGGCGGGATTTTATGGCTACACCTTC. The whole variable domain, remainder taken from reference TRBV18 and TRBJ1-2, is NAGVMQNPRHLVRRRGQEARLRCSPMKGHSHVYWYRQLPEEGLKFMVYLQKENIIDESGMPKERFSAEFPKEGPSILRIQQVVRGDSAAYFCASSPRAGFYGYTFGSGTRLTVV.

The gene calls are TRBV18 and TRBJ1-1; no firm D call. The CDR3 is made up of 14 amino acids. The germline V and J ends were trimmed by 1 base and 3 bases, with 9 bases remaining between them. Germline V CDR1 and CDR2: KGHSH, LQKENI. CDR3 sequence reads: CASSPRQVYTEAFF. The CDR3 DNA follows: TGTGCCAGCTCACCACGGCAGGTGTACACTGAAGCTTTCTTT.

The chain has TRBV7-2 and TRBJ1-3; D is possibly TRBD1 (6 bases). V gave up 5 bases and J gave up 1 base, with 12 bases separating them. Per the germline V gene, CDR1 is SGHTA and CDR2 is FQGNSA. This CDR3 region has 15 residues. The CDR3, as DNA: TGTGCCAGCAGCCGCCCAGGGGTATCTGGAAACACCATATATTTT. Residues: CASSRPGVSGNTIYF.

The J gene is TRBJ2-7, the V gene TRBV4-2; TRBD2 is a possible D gene (6 bases). The length of the CDR3 is 16 residues. V gave up 0 bases and J gave up 6 bases, with 18 bases separating them. Germline V gene data show CDR1 as LGHNA and CDR2 as YNFKEQ. This CDR3 is CASSQDTGANPSEQYF. CDR3 DNA: TGTGCCAGCAGCCAAGATACGGGAGCGAACCCTAGCGAGCAGTACTTC.